The T cell receptor (beta chain) under discussion was sequenced for a study of cytomegalovirus exposure and HLA in healthy donors. Study-wide results and limits: Listed as cytomegalovirus-associated were roughly 180 TCR beta chains.

Turning to this clone: The target antigen is unknown.

The assay was immunoSEQ multiplex PCR, and TCRdb's table has in-frame clones only and misses some. Among 150,000 to 200,000 clones listed, 85% were seen once. The CDR3 sequence is 15 residues long. From germline, CDR1 is MDHEN and CDR2 SYDVKM. V lost 3 bases to trimming and J lost 3 bases, with 15 bases between them. This sequence originates from a man younger than 35 in good health and CMV-seropositive. The chain is built from TRBV28 and TRBJ2-7; maybe TRBD1 (6 bases). Input material: PBMCs. The CDR3 spells CASSFPSTGSYEQYF. Here the CDR3 DNA reads TGTGCCAGCAGTTTTCCCTCGACAGGTAGCTACGAGCAGTACTTC.